One and the same sample provided the 2 T cell receptor beta chains below, sequenced in a study of T cell responses to AZD1222 COVID-19 vaccine. The data were produced by immunoSEQ multiplex PCR, yet TCRdb's version contains in-frame clones alone and is incomplete. The profile shows over 130,000 clones, roughly 92% of them singletons. Specimen: peripheral blood, collected 28 days after the second AZD1222 dose. These receptors all come from an adult who received the AZD1222 COVID-19 vaccine.

The chain links TRBV29-1 to TRBJ1-2; D is unclear. The V gene lost 4 bases and the J gene lost 1 base, with 10 bases spanning the gap. The germline CDR1 and CDR2 sequences are SQVTM and ANQGSEA. The length of the CDR3 is 13 residues. The DNA of the CDR3 is TGCAGCGTTGCAACAGCCTTTAACTATGGCTACACCTTC. As protein: CSVATAFNYGYTF. Together with reference TRBV29-1 and TRBJ1-2, the CDR3 gives the full variable domain: SAVISQKPSRDICQRGTSLTIQCQVDSQVTMMFWYRQQPGQSLTLIATANQGSEATYESGFVIDKFPISRPNLTFSTLTVSNMSPEDSSIYLCSVATAFNYGYTFGSGTRLTVV.

The chain is built from TRBV7-2 and TRBJ2-5; tentatively, D is TRBD1 or TRBD2 (5 bases each). Germline assignment: CDR1 SGHTA and CDR2 FQGNSA. V lost 6 bases and J lost 5, with 13 bases in between. The CDR3 runs to 13 residues. The CDR3 bases are TGTGCCAGCAGTCCCGGGACCTTGGAGACCCAGTACTTC. Translating gives CASSPGTLETQYF.